This TCR beta chain was sequenced in a study of human T cells and chemical hapten exposure. Original processing notes: Across samples, TCR counts had a median of roughly 96,000 and ranged from roughly 23,224 to 690,600. From the RACE reads, TCRdb called clonotypes with MiXCR, one entry per CDR3 protein. TCRdb, not the original authors, processed these V and J calls. The repertoire includes tens of thousands of distinct CDR3 sequences, less than 14% of them detected once, and approximately 3.7% sits in the top ten. CDR3 size: 13 residues. Germline values: CDR1 LGHNT, CDR2 FRNRAP. Trimming took off 7 bases at V and 2 bases at J, with 9 bases between the two ends. This clonotype was found many times. Described time point: patch test 3, about 24 weeks after DPC sensitization. Treatment indicated: therapeutic diphenylcyclopropenone sensitization with weekly scalp DPC.

Sequenced here: whole blood, sampled in connection with sensitization to the hapten diphenylcyclopropenone (DPC). The clonotype was recovered from a woman between 45 and 60 years old with alopecia areata. Some clones in this sample may be carry-over from other donors' samples. This chain joins TRBV12-5 and TRBJ2-1; D not certain. DNA for the CDR3: TGTGCTAGTGCCCCTGGGGCCTACAATGAGCAGTTCTTC. Translating gives CASAPGAYNEQFF.